The 6 T cell receptor beta chains reported below all come from one sample, sequenced in a study of regulatory T cells in long-lasting Graves disease (dated by TCRdb to the early 2020s). The sample's time point label, in plain terms: newly diagnosed GD, antithyroid drugs for less than 3 months. RNA was extracted from PBMCs in TRIzol for both TCR sequencing and RNA sequencing. The library was produced with multiplex PCR. Sequencing was carried out with an Illumina HiSeq 4000. To build TCR beta libraries, CDR3 regions were amplified by Arm-PCR using iRepertoire HTBI primers. TCRdb applied fastp at Q25 and MiXCR to the public reads, then kept only in-frame beta chains. Each entry is one CDR3 protein sequence, shown with its most common DNA and genes. The sample table shows about 420,000 distinct CDR3 sequences, and about 17% are seen once. Approximately 22% of the sample is held by the ten biggest clonotypes.

The same sample was also used in a study of T cells in Graves' hyperthyroidism and ophthalmopathy.

Sequencing was performed on peripheral blood mononuclear cells (PBMCs), taken at new diagnosis, from a patient treated with antithyroid drugs. The receptor source for this set is a young woman with Graves disease. Donor details come from another sample of the same person, matched by shared clones.

There are a few counts of this clonotype. The chain employs TRBV12-3 or TRBV12-4 and TRBJ1-6; tentative D call: TRBD1 (5 bases). Trimming pared 7 bases from V and 9 bases from J, leaving 13 bases between. The CDR3 loop spans 13 amino acids. CDR3 loop: CASTLTGGSPLHF. The DNA for the CDR3 is TGTGCCAGCACTCTCACCGGGGGTTCACCCCTCCACTTT.

This clonotype turned up a few times. The V and J genes are TRBV6-4 and TRBJ2-2; possibly TRBD2 for D (5 bases). Trimming left V 0 bases short and J 6 bases short, with 8 bases between. Germline CDR1 is MRHNA and CDR2 is SNTAGT. This CDR3 comprises 14 residues. In DNA form, the CDR3 reads TGTGCCAGCAGTGACTCGGACGGGGCCGGGGAGCTGTTTTTT. Protein sequence: CASSDSDGAGELFF.

J is TRBJ2-7 and V is TRBV30, with D unclear. The CDR3 runs to 13 residues. V lost 0 bases and J lost 3, with 9 bases in between. The germline CDR1 and CDR2 sequences are GTSNPN and SVGIG (reference sequence). As DNA, the CDR3 is TGTGCCTGGAGTGTGGAACACTGCTACGAGCAGTACTTC. It codes for CAWSVEHCYEQYF.

This clonotype showed up just a few times. This chain joins TRBV20-1 and TRBJ2-2; TRBD2 matches 15 bases. The junction had 18 bases not matched to a gene; V was cut back by 6 bases and J by 4 bases. Germline V gives CDR1 DFQATT, CDR2 SNEGSKA (reference sequence). This CDR3 spans 20 amino acids. The CDR3 is CSANQAVGLAGGPSTGELFF. The CDR3 DNA reads as TGCAGTGCAAACCAGGCCGTCGGACTAGCGGGAGGGCCGAGCACCGGGGAGCTGTTTTTT.

At least ten counts were recorded for this clonotype. This chain links TRBV13 with TRBJ2-3, with a tentative D call TRBD1 (5 bases). The CDR3 loop spans 15 amino acids. CDR1 is PRHDT and CDR2 is FYEKMQ in the germline V gene (reference sequence). The ends were cut back, 2 bases at V and 2 bases at J, with 11 bases in the middle. In DNA, the CDR3 is TGTGCCAGCAGCTTAAGGGGCCAGTACACAGATACGCAGTATTTT. Translating it yields CASSLRGQYTDTQYF.

The table lists this clonotype with a count of one. The CDR3 sequence is CASSSVPGQDSYGYTF. The CDR3 DNA reads as TGCGCCAGCAGCTCGGTCCCGGGACAGGATTCTTATGGCTACACCTTC. The V gene is TRBV5-1, the J gene TRBJ1-2; 8 nucleotides line up with TRBD1. V was clipped by 3 bases and J by 5 bases; unmatched bases: 12. Germline V gene data show CDR1 as SGHRS and CDR2 as YFSETQ. This CDR3 is built from 16 residues.